This T cell receptor beta chain was documented in a study of resident and recirculating memory T cells in vitiligo. About the study: Whole samples, not sorted cells, were homogenized and used for genomic DNA extraction.

Only one count was recorded for this clone. Repertoires were generated with immunoSEQ multiplex PCR, while TCRdb's copy carries only in-frame clones and drops some. The sample has roughly 76,000 clones, approximately 90% seen once. CDR1 and CDR2 (germline): SGDLS, YYNGEE. This CDR3 contains 15 residues. The V and J ends lost 4 bases and 6 bases, in that order; junction bases with no gene match: 6. Material: blood. The receptor was derived from a male donor with vitiligo. The V gene is TRBV9, the J gene TRBJ1-5; TRBD1 agrees at 11 bases. CDR3 DNA: TGTGCCAGCAGCTCCTTCGGGACAGGGGGTCAGCCCCAGCATTTT. Its translation is CASSSFGTGGQPQHF.